Following are 5 T cell receptor beta chains from one sample sequenced in a study of cytomegalovirus exposure and HLA in healthy donors. Using immunoSEQ multiplex PCR, the repertoire was profiled, and TCRdb retains in-frame clones only, with some absent. The sample contains 65,000 to 75,000 clones, 85% to 95% of which appear only once. Sequencing was done on a sample of PBMCs. The receptors come from a man aged 18 to 35 in good health and CMV-seropositive.

The chain recombines TRBV6-1 with TRBJ2-6; possible D gene TRBD1, 5 bases. Germline lookup yields CDR1 MNHNS and CDR2 SASEGT. This CDR3 region has 16 residues. V lost 4 bases and J 1 base, leaving 11 bases between the germline ends. In DNA form, the CDR3 reads TGTGCCAGCAGTGGAAACGCAGGGTCTGGGGCCAACGTCCTGACTTTC. It specifies CASSGNAGSGANVLTF.

J is TRBJ2-5 and V is TRBV9; 7 positions match TRBD2. The CDR3 has 14 residues. The germline V gene has CDR1 SGDLS and CDR2 YYNGEE. Trimming removed 2 bases from V and 6 bases from J; junction bases left unmatched: 7. The CDR3 sequence: CASSVWEGGKTQYF. The CDR3 coding sequence is TGTGCCAGCAGCGTGTGGGAGGGAGGGAAGACCCAGTACTTC.

CDR3 DNA sequence: TGCGCCAGCAGCCACCCCCCCCGAGGTAGCGGGGGGCAAAACGGGGAGCTGTTTTTT. This translates into CASSHPPRGSGGQNGELFF. The V call is TRBV4-1, the J call TRBJ2-2; 10 bases agree with TRBD2. V was clipped by 3 bases and J by 7 bases; unmatched bases: 17. The CDR3 extends over 19 amino acids. Looked up from germline, CDR1 is MGHRA and CDR2 is YSYEKL.

The V gene is TRBV28, the J gene TRBJ2-1, with 10 bases fitting TRBD2. The CDR3 contains 16 residues. The V gene end was trimmed by 3 bases and the J gene end by 0 bases; junction bases not matched to a gene: 2. CDR1 MDHEN and CDR2 SYDVKM come from the germline V gene. CDR3 sequence reads: CASSLSSGSSYNEQFF. DNA for the CDR3: TGTGCCAGCAGTTTGTCTAGCGGGAGCTCCTACAATGAGCAGTTCTTC.

The V and J genes are TRBV4-1 and TRBJ2-1, with D perhaps matching TRBD1 (7 bases). The CDR3 loop spans 16 amino acids. The ends were cut back, 1 base at V and 8 bases at J, with 18 bases in the middle. CDR1 MGHRA and CDR2 YSYEKL come from the germline V gene. The CDR3, as DNA: TGCGCCAGCAGCCAAGTCAGGGGGGTTTCGGATGATGAGCAGTTCTTC. Translated: CASSQVRGVSDDEQFF.